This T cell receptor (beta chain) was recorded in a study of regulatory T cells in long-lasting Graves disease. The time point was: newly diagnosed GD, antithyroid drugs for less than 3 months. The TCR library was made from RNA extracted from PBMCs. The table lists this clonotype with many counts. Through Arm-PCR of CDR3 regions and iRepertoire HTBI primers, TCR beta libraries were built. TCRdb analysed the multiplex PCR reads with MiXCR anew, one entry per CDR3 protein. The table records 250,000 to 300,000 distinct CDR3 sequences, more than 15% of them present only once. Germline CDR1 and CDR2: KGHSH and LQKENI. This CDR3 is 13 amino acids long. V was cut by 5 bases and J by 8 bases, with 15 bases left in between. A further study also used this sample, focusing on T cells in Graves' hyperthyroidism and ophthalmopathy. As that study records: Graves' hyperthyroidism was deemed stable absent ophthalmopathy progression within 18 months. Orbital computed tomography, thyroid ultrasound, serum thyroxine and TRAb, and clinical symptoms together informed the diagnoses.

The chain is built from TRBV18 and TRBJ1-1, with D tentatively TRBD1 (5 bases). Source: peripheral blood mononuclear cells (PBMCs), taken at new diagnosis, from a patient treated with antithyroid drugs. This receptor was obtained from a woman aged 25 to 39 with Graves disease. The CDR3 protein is CASSSSLYREAFF. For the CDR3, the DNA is TGTGCCAGCTCATCGAGCTTATACAGGGAAGCTTTCTTT.